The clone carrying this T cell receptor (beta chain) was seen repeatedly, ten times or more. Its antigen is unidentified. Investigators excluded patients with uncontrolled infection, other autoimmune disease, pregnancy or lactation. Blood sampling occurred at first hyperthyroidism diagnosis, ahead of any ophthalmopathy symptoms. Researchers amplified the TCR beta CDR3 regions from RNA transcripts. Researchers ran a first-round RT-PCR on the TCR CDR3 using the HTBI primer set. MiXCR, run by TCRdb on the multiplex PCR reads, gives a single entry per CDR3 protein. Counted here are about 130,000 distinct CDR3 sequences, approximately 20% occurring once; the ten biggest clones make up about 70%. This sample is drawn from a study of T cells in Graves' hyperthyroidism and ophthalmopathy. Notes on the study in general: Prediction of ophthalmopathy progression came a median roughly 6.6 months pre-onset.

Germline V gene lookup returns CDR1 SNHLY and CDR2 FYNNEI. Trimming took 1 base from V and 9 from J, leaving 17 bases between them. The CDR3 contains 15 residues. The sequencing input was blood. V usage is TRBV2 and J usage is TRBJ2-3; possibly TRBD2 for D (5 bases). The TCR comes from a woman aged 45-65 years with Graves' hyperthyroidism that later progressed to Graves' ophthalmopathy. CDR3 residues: CASSEEVGVSATQYF. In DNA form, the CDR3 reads TGTGCCAGCAGTGAAGAGGTGGGAGTCTCGGCCACGCAGTATTTT.